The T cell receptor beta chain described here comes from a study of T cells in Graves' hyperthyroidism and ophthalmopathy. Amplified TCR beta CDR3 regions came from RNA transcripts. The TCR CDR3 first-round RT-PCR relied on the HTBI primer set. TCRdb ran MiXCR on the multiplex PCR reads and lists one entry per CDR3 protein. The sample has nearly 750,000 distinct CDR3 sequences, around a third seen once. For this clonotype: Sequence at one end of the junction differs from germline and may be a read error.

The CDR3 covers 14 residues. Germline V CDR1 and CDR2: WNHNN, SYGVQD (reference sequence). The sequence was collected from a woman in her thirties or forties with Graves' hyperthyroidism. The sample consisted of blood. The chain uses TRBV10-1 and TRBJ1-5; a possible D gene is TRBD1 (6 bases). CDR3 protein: CASSLQGYGQPQHF. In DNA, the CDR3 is TGTGCCAGCAGTCTTCAGGGGTACGGTCAGCCCCAGCATTTT.